Presented here are 7 T cell receptor beta chains from one specimen sequenced in a study of cytomegalovirus exposure and HLA in healthy donors. Amplification used 60 Vbeta primers and 13 Jbeta primers. The table came from immunoSEQ multiplex PCR; TCRdb's copy has only in-frame clones and leaves some out. The ten top clones account for 4.5% to 6.5%, within a sample of just under 90,000 clones. Sequencing input: PBMCs. These TCRs come from a girl aged 5-17 years in good health and CMV-seropositive.

The chain joins TRBV5-6 to TRBJ2-7; 7 nucleotides agree with TRBD2. After removal of 3 bases from V and 5 bases from J, the junction contained 5 bases not matched to a gene. The germline V gene encodes CDR1 SGHDT and CDR2 YYEEEE. The CDR3 totals 13 residues. The CDR3 nucleotides are TGTGCCAGCAGCTGGGGGGGGGTACACGAGCAGTACGTC. As protein: CASSWGGVHEQYV.

This sequence joins TRBV11-3 and TRBJ1-1, with TRBD1 as a possible D gene (5 bases). Germline V gives CDR1 SGHNT, CDR2 YENEEA. There are 15 residues in the CDR3. The V gene lost 5 bases and the J gene lost 7 bases, with 20 bases spanning the gap. The CDR3 DNA follows: TGTGCCAGCAGCGCCGCGGGACCCAGGCACGATGAAGCTTTCTTT. Its translation is CASSAAGPRHDEAFF. The complete variable domain, with remaining parts taken from reference TRBV11-3 and TRBJ1-1, reads EAGVVQSPRYKIIEKKQPVAFWCNPISGHNTLYWYLQNLGQGPELLIRYENEEAVDDSQLPKDRFSAERLKGVDSTLKIQPAELGDSAVYLCASSAAGPRHDEAFFGQGTRLTVV.

V and J are TRBV9 and TRBJ2-5, with 7 bases lining up with TRBD2. V lost 4 bases, J lost 5 bases, and 8 bases stayed unmatched. The CDR3 contains 14 residues. Germline-derived CDR1 and CDR2 are SGDLS and YYNGEE. Written as DNA, the CDR3 is TGTGCCAGCAGCCCCCGGGGAGGGATGGAGACCCAGTACTTC. Amino acids: CASSPRGGMETQYF.

This rearrangement joins TRBV2 to TRBJ1-1; 8 positions agree with TRBD1. Germline V gives CDR1 SNHLY, CDR2 FYNNEI. The CDR3 runs to 12 residues. V gave up 5 bases and J gave up 5 bases; unmatched junction bases: 1. CDR3 nucleotides: TGTGCCAGCAGTAGACAGGGGACTGAAGCTTTCTTT. It codes for CASSRQGTEAFF.

The chain recombines TRBV7-2 with TRBJ2-2, with a weak D call TRBD2 (7 bases). The length of the CDR3 is 14 residues. Trimming stripped 6 bases from V and 4 bases from J, with 12 bases between. Per germline, CDR1 SGHTA and CDR2 FQGNSA. CDR3 in amino acids: CASRGGASTGELFF. CDR3 nucleotides: TGTGCCAGCAGGGGGGGGGCCTCCACCGGGGAGCTGTTTTTT.

The chain recombines TRBV19 with TRBJ2-5; 16 positions match TRBD2. Germline values: CDR1 LNHDA, CDR2 SQIVND (reference sequence). The CDR3 contains 16 residues. With 4 bases clipped from V and 2 bases from J, the junction kept 1 base outside the gene matches. The CDR3 DNA follows: TGTGCCAGTAGTAGGGGACTAGCGGGGGGGCAAGAGACCCAGTACTTC. Translating it yields CASSRGLAGGQETQYF.

The chain links TRBV4-3 to TRBJ1-6; 10 nucleotides align to TRBD1. Per the germline V gene, CDR1 is LGHNA and CDR2 is YSLEER. Trimming removed 1 base from V and 8 bases from J; junction bases left unmatched: 2. The CDR3 totals 15 residues. This CDR3 is CASSQGGQGYSPLHF. CDR3 sequence (DNA): TGCGCCAGCAGCCAAGGGGGACAGGGGTATTCACCCCTCCACTTT.